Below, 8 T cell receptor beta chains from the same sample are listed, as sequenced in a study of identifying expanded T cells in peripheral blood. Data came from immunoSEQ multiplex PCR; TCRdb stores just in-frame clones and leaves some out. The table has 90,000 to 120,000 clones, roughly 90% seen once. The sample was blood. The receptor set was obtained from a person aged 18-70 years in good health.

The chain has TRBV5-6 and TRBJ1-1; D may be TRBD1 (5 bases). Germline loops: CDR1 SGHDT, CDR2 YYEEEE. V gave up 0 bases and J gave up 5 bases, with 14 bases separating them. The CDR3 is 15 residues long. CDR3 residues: CASSLGLGVGTEAFF. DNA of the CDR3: TGTGCCAGCAGCTTGGGTTTAGGGGTGGGGACTGAAGCTTTCTTT.

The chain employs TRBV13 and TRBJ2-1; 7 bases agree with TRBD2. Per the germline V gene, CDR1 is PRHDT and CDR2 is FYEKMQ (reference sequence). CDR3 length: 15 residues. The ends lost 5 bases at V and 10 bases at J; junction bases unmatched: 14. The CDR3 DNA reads TGTGCCAGCAGCCCTGGGGTGGAGCGGGGCCTCGAGCAGTTCTTC. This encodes CASSPGVERGLEQFF. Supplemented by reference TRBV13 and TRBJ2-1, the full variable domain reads AAGVIQSPRHLIKEKRETATLKCYPIPRHDTVYWYQQGPGQDPQFLISFYEKMQSDKGSIPDRFSAQQFSDYHSELNMSSLELGDSALYFCASSPGVERGLEQFFGPGTRLTVL.

CDR3 region: CARSLGRTGNTEAFF. DNA for the CDR3: TGTGCCAGAAGCTTGGGACGGACGGGGAACACTGAAGCTTTCTTT. The chain carries TRBV5-3 and TRBJ1-1; no clear D. TRBV5-3 belongs to the ORF category, with a function that is uncertain. The CDR3 runs to 15 residues. V was cut by 0 bases and J by 1 base, with 10 bases left in between.

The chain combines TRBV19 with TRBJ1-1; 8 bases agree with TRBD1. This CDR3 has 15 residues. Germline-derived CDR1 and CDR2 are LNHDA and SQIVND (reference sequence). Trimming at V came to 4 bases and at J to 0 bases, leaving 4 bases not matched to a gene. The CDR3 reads CASSTPTGVNTEAFF. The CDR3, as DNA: TGTGCCAGTAGTACGCCGACAGGGGTGAACACTGAAGCTTTCTTT.

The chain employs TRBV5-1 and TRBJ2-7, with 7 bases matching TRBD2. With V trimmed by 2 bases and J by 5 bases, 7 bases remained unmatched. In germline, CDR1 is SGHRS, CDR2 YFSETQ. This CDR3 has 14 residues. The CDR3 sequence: CASSFGTTLDEQYF. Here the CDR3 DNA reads TGCGCCAGCAGCTTCGGGACTACCCTCGACGAGCAGTACTTC.

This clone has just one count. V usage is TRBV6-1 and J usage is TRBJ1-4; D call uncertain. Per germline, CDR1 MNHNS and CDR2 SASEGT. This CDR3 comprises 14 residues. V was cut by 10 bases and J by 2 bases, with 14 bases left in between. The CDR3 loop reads CATSGSFTNEKLFF. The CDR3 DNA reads TGTGCCACCTCCGGGAGCTTCACTAATGAAAAACTGTTTTTT.

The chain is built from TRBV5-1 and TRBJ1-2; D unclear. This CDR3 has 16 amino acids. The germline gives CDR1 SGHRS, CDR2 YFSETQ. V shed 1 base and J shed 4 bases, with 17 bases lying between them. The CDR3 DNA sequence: TGCGCCAGCAGCTTGACTTTCTCGCCTCTCCGCTATGGCTACACCTTC. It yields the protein CASSLTFSPLRYGYTF.

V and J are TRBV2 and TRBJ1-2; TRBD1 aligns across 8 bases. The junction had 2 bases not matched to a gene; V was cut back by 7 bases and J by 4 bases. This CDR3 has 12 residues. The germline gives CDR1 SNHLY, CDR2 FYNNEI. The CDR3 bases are TGTGCCAGCAACGGACAGGGCTATGGCTACACCTTC. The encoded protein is CASNGQGYGYTF.